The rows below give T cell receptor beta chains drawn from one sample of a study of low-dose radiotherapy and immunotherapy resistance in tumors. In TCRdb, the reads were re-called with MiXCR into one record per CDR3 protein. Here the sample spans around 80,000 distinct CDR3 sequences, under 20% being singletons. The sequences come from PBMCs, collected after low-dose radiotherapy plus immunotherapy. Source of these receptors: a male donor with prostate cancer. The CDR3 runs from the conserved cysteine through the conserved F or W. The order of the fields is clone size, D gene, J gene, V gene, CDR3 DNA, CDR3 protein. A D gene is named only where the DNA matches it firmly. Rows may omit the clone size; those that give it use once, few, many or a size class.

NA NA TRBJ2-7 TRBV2 TGTGCCTGGAAGTGGACACGAGGAGAGCAGTACTTC CAWKWTRGEQYF
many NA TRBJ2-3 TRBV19 TGTGCCAGTAGTATGGACCAGGGACATAGCACAGATACGCAGTATTTT CASSMDQGHSTDTQYF
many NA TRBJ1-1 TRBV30 TGTGCCGGGGGGGGACGGATCTTCATGAACACTGAAGCTTTCTTT CAGGGRIFMNTEAFF
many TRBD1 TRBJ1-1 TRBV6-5 TGTGCCAGCAGGGGCCCCGGACAGGGAAAAGCTTTCTTT CASRGPGQGKAFF
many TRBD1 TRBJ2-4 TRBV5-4 TGTGCCAGCAGCTTGGGAACAGGGGTAGCCAAAAACATTCAGTACTTC CASSLGTGVAKNIQYF
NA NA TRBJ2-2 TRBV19 TGTGCCAGTAGTATTTTAGACACCGGGGAGCTGTTTTTT CASSILDTGELFF
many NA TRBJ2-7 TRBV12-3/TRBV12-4 TGTGCCAGCAGTTTCGGGTGGAACGAGCAGTACTTC CASSFGWNEQYF
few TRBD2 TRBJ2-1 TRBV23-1 TGCGCCAGCAGTCCCAGTCCGGGACTAGCGACGAGCTCCTACAATGAGCAGTTCTTC CASSPSPGLATSSYNEQFF
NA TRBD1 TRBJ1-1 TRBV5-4 TGTGCCAGCAGCTCCGCAGGGGGCTCTGAAGCTTTCTTT CASSSAGGSEAFF
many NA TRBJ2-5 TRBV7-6 TGTGCCAGCAGCATGGGACACATCGGGACCCAGTACTTC CASSMGHIGTQYF
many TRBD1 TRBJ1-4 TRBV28 TGTGCCAGCAGTCGGGACAGGGAGGGCGAAAAACTGTTTTTT CASSRDREGEKLFF
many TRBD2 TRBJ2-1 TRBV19 TGTGCCAGTAGTTCCCCACTAGCGGGAGGGGAAAATGAGCAGTTCTTC CASSSPLAGGENEQFF
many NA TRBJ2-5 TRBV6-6 TGTGCCAGCGCCATCGGGACCTATGGAGAGACCCAGTACTTC CASAIGTYGETQYF
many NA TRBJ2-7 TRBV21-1 TGTGCCAGCAGCCCACTAGCGGGAGTTTTTTGTTACGAGCAGTACTTC CASSPLAGVFCYEQYF
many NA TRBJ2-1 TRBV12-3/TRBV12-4 TGTGCCAGCAGTTTGGGCCCTACAGGCCTCTACAATGAGCAGTTCTTC CASSLGPTGLYNEQFF
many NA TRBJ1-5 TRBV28 TGTGCCAGCAGTCCATCCTCGGGGATAGAATATCAGCCCCAGCATTTT CASSPSSGIEYQPQHF
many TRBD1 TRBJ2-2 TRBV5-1 TGTGCCAGCAGCTATTTATTGGACAGGGTGACCGGGGAGCTGTTTTTT CASSYLLDRVTGELFF
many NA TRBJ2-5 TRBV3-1 TGTGCCAGCAGCCAGCAAGAGACCCAGTACTTC CASSQQETQYF
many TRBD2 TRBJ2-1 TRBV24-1 TGTGCCACCAGTGGAGGCTTGGGGGGGAGCTACAATGAGCAGTTCTTC CATSGGLGGSYNEQFF
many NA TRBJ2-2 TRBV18 TGTGCCAGCTCACCACGTGCCGACTTGAACACCGGGGAGCTGTTTTTT CASSPRADLNTGELFF
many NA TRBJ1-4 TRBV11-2 TGTGCCAGCAGCTCGTCTCAGGGCATGGGGGAAAAACTGTTTTTT CASSSSQGMGEKLFF
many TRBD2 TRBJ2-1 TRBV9 TGTGCCAGCAGCGTAGTCGCTAGCGGGAGCTACAATGAGCAGTTCTTC CASSVVASGSYNEQFF
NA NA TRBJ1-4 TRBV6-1 TGTGCCAGCCAATACAGGGATGAAAAACTGTTTTTT CASQYRDEKLFF
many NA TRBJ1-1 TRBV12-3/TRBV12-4 TGTGCCAGCAGTTTAGTCCCGGGGACGAACACTGAAGCTTTCTTT CASSLVPGTNTEAFF
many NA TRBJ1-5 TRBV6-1 TGTGCCACCGACAGCTATAGCAATCAGCCCCAGCATTTT CATDSYSNQPQHF
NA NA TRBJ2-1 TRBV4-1 TGCGCCAGCAGCCAGCGCGCGACATCGACTAATGAGCAGTTCTTC CASSQRATSTNEQFF
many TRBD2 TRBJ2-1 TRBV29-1 TGCAGCGTGGGGGGAGGGAGATCCCACAATGAGCAGTTCTTC CSVGGGRSHNEQFF
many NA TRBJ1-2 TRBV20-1 TGCAGTGCTAGGACAGGACAACCGTATGGCTACACCTTC CSARTGQPYGYTF
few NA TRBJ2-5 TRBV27 TGTGCCAGCAGTTTTGATGGCCCCCGAGAGACCCAGTACTTC CASSFDGPRETQYF
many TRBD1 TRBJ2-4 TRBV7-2 TGTGCCAGCAGCGGGACAGGGAGTCTAGCCAAAAACATTCAGTACTTC CASSGTGSLAKNIQYF
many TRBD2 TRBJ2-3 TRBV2 TGTGCCAGCAGAAGCGGGAATGTCGCAGATACGCAGTATTTT CASRSGNVADTQYF
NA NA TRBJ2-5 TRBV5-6 TGTGCCAGCAGCTTGGTAGACAGCCAAGAGACCCAGTACTTC CASSLVDSQETQYF
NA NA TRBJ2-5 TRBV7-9 TGTGCCAGCAGCTTAGGGTATCGCGAGACCCAGTGCTTC CASSLGYRETQCF
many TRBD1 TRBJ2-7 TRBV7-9 TGTGCCAGCAGTTCTTCAGGGACAGGTTACGAGCAGTACTTC CASSSSGTGYEQYF
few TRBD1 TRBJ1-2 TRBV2 TGTGCCAGCAGTCCGGGACAGGGCCGGGGCTACACCTTC CASSPGQGRGYTF
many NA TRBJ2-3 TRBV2 TGTGCCAGCAGTGTTGGAGATACGCAGTATTTT CASSVGDTQYF
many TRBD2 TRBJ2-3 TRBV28 TGTGCCAGCGGTCGGGGGGGGTCGGCAGATACGCAGTATTTT CASGRGGSADTQYF
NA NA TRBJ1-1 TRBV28 TGTGCCAGCAGCCCGGGACAAGGAGATGAAGCTTTCTTT CASSPGQGDEAFF
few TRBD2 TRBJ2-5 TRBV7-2 TGTGCCAGCAGCTTAGATGGACTAGCGAGAGTTCAAGAGACCCAGTACTTC CASSLDGLARVQETQYF
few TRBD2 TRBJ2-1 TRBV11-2 TGTGCCACCAGTAGCGGGAGGCACAATGAGCAGTTCTTC CATSSGRHNEQFF
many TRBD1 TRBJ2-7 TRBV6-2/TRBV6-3 TGTGCCAGCAGTACGGGACAGGGCCCCTACGAGCAGTACTTC CASSTGQGPYEQYF
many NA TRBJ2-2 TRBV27 TGTGCCAGCAGTTCCCCTCTCCGGGAATCCGGGGAGCTGTTTTTT CASSSPLRESGELFF
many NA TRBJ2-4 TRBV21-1 TGTGCCAGCAGCAAAGAAGACAGGGCGAAGGGGCTAGCCAAAAACATTCAGTACTTC CASSKEDRAKGLAKNIQYF
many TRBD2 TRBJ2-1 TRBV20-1 TGCAGTGCCCCTACTAGCGGCGGCACTAATGAGCAGTTCTTC CSAPTSGGTNEQFF
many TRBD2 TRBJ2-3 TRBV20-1 TGCAGTGCTCACCCCCCGACTAGCGTCACAGATACGCAGTATTTT CSAHPPTSVTDTQYF
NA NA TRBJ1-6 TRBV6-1 TGTGCCAGCAGTGAAGACCTCGGCAATTCACCCCTCCACTTT CASSEDLGNSPLHF
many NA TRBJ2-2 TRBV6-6 TGTGCCAGCAGGAAGGTAGCGAACACCGGGGAGCTGTTTTTT CASRKVANTGELFF
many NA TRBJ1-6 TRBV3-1 TGTGCCAGCAGCTTTCTAGGGAATTCACCCCTCCACTTT CASSFLGNSPLHF
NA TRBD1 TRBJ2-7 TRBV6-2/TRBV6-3 TGTGCCAGCCACGGGACAGGGAAGGACGAGCAGTACTTC CASHGTGKDEQYF
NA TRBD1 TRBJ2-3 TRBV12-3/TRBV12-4 TGTGCCAGCAATAACCAAGGGGGCTTGGCTACGCAGTATTTT CASNNQGGLATQYF
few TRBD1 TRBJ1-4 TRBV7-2 TGTGCCAGCAGCCTAACGAACCCAGGACAGGGTGGAAAACTGTTTTTT CASSLTNPGQGGKLFF